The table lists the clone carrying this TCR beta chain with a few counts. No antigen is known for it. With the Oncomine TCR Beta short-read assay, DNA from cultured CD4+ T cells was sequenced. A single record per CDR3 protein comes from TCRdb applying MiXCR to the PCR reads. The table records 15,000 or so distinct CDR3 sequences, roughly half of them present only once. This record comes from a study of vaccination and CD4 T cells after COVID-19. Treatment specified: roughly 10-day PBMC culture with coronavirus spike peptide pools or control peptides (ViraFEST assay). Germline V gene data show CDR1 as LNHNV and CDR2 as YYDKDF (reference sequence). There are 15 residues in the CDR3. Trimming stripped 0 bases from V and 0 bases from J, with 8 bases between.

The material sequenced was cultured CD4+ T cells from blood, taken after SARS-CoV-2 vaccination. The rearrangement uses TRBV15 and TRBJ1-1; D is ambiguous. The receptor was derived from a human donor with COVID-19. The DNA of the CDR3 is TGTGCCACCAGCAGAGAATTGATAATGAACACTGAAGCTTTCTTT. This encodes CATSRELIMNTEAFF.